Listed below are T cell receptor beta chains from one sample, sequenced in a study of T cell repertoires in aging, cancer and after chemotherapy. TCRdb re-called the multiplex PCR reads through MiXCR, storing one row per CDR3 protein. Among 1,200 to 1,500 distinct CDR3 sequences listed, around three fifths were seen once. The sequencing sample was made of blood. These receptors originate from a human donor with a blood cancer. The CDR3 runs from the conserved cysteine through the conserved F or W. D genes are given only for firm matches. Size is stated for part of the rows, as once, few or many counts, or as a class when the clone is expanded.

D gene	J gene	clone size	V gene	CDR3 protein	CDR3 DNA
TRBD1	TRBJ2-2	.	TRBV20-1	CSAPHRGRHTGELFF	TGCAGTGCTCCTCACAGGGGGCGACACACCGGGGAGCTGTTTTTT
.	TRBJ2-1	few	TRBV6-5	CASSQPSYLEQFF	TGTGCCAGCAGTCAACCAAGCTACCTAGAGCAGTTCTTC
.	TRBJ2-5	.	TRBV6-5	CASSYRTRQETQYF	TGTGCCAGCAGTTACAGGACACGCCAAGAGACCCAGTACTTC
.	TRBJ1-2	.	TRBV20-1	CSARGRQLGGISGYTF	TGCAGTGCTAGAGGACGGCAGCTTGGTGGCATTTCTGGCTACACCTTC
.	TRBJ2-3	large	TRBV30	CAWNPLGPADTQYF	TGTGCCTGGAATCCCCTGGGCCCCGCAGATACGCAGTATTTT
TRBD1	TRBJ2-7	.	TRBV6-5	CASRPPGAGGVYEQYF	TGTGCCAGCAGACCCCCGGGGGCAGGGGGCGTGTACGAGCAGTACTTC
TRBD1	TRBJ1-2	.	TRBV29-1	CSATHRGADYGYTF	TGCAGCGCAACTCACAGGGGAGCTGACTATGGCTACACCTTC
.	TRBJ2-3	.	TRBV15	CATSRGSDGVYTDTQYF	TGTGCCACCAGCAGAGGGTCCGACGGAGTATACACAGATACGCAGTATTTT
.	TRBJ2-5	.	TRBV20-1	CSARDTQGRGETQNF	TGCAGTGCTAGAGATACCCAGGGAAGGGGGGAGACCCAGAACTTC
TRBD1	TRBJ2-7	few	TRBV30	CAWSSGTGGGEQYF	TGTGCCTGGTCTTCCGGGACAGGGGGGGGTGAGCAGTACTTC
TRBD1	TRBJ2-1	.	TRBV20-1	CSGEGGLSNEQFF	TGCAGTGGTGAAGGGGGCCTGAGCAATGAGCAGTTCTTC
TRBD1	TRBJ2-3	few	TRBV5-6	CASSRTGVGDTQYF	TGTGCCAGCAGCCGGACAGGGGTTGGCGATACGCAGTATTTT
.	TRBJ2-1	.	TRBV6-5	CASSGAYREDEQFF	TGTGCCAGCAGCGGGGCCTACAGAGAGGATGAGCAGTTCTTC
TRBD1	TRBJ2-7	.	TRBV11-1	CASSLGQGGEQYF	TGTGCCAGCAGCTTAGGACAGGGCGGCGAGCAGTACTTC
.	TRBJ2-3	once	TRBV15	CATSTGERGSTDTQYF	TGTGCCACCAGCACAGGAGAGCGAGGGAGCACAGATACGCAGTATTTT
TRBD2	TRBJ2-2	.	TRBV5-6	CASSPPGGNTGELFF	TGTGCCAGCAGCCCTCCGGGGGGAAACACCGGGGAGCTGTTTTTT
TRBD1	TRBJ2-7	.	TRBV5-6	CASSGGTGPLYYEQYF	TGTGCCAGCAGCGGGGGGACAGGGCCCCTCTACTACGAGCAGTACTTC
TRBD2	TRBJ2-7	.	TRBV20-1	CSATIPPGLAGLATYEQYF	TGCAGTGCTACCATTCCCCCGGGACTAGCGGGCCTGGCAACCTACGAGCAGTACTTC
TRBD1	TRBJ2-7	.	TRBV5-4	CASSPGQHYEQYF	TGTGCCAGCAGCCCGGGACAGCACTACGAGCAGTACTTC
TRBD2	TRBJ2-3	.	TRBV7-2	CASSSGLAGVADTQYF	TGTGCCAGCAGCTCCGGACTAGCGGGAGTGGCAGATACGCAGTATTTT
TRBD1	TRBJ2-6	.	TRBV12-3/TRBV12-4	CASSFGKGAAGANVLTF	TGTGCCAGCAGTTTTGGGAAGGGGGCGGCTGGGGCCAACGTCCTGACTTTC
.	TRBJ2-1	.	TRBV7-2	CASSIGWDEQFF	TGTGCCAGCAGCATCGGCTGGGATGAGCAGTTCTTC
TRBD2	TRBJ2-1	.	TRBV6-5	CASSDSAGGGYNEQFF	TGTGCCAGCAGTGACTCAGCGGGAGGGGGATACAATGAGCAGTTCTTC
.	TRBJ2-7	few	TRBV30	CAWSHPGLRIEQYF	TGTGCCTGGAGTCACCCTGGACTCCGGATCGAGCAGTACTTC
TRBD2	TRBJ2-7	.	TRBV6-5	CASSLAGGSYEQYF	TGTGCCAGCAGCTTAGCGGGAGGCTCCTACGAGCAGTACTTC
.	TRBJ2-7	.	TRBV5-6	CASSLRGLRYEQYF	TGTGCCAGCAGCTTGAGGGGTCTGCGGTACGAGCAGTACTTC